The entry below gives a single TCR beta chain sequence along with its context. These data originate in a study of blood T cell repertoires in COVID-19. On the study more broadly: Sample material is recorded as cDNA or gDNA derived from T cells, B-cell-depleted T cells, or PBMCs.

As originally analysed: Counts of nucleated cells, estimated from reference gene primer amplification, were obtained. Produced via immunoSEQ multiplex PCR; TCRdb's table is partial and in-frame only. V and J calls and clone size are those listed in that table; D and trimming were worked out from the DNA. The top ten hold approximately 4.3% of the sample, which has around 290,000 clones, roughly 91% seen once. Trimming at V came to 7 bases and at J to 1 base, leaving 6 bases not matched to a gene. CDR1 and CDR2 (germline): GTSNPN, SVGIG (reference sequence). This CDR3 spans 13 amino acids. The receptor was isolated from a man aged 35-49 years with acute or convalescent COVID-19. The chain carries TRBV30 and TRBJ1-1, with 7 bases aligning to TRBD1. Material for sequencing was peripheral blood. In DNA, the CDR3 is TGTGCCTCCAACAGGGGTGAGAACACTGAAGCTTTCTTT. Residues: CASNRGENTEAFF.